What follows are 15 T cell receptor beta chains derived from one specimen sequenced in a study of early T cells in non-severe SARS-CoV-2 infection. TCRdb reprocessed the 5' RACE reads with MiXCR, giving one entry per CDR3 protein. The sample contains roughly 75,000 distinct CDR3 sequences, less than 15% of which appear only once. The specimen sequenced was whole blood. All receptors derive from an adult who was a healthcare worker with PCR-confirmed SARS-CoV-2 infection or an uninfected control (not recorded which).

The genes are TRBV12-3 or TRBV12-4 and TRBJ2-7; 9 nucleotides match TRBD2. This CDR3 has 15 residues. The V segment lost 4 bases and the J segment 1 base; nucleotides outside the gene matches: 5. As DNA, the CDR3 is TGTGCCAGCAGTTCCCTTAGCGGGAGATCCTACGAGCAGTACTTC. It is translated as CASSSLSGRSYEQYF.

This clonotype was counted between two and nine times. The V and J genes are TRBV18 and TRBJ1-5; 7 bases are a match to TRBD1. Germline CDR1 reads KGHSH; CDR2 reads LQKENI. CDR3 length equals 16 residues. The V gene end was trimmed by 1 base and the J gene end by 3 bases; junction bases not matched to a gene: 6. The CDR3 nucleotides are TGTGCCAGCTCACCACTCCCGACAGGGACCAATCAGCCCCAGCATTTT. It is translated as CASSPLPTGTNQPQHF.

This CDR3 reads CASSVGSGHNEQFF. CDR3 DNA: TGTGCCAGCAGCGTCGGTAGCGGGCACAATGAGCAGTTCTTC. J is TRBJ2-1 and V is TRBV9; TRBD2 matches 7 bases. The length of the CDR3 is 14 residues. From germline, CDR1 is SGDLS and CDR2 YYNGEE. Unmatched junction bases numbered 4, after V lost 2 bases and J lost 5 bases.

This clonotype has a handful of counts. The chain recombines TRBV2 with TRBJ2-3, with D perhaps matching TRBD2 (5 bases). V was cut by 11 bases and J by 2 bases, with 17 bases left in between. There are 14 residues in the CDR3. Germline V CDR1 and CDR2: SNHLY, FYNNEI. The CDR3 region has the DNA TGTGCCTCCTCCGGCGGGCAACACACAGATACGCAGTATTTT. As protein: CASSGGQHTDTQYF.

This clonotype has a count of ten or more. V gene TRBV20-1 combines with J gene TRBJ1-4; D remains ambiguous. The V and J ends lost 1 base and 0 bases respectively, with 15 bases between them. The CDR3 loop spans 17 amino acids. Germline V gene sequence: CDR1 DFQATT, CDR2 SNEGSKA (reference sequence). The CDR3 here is CSARGGVRTSTNEKLFF. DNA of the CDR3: TGCAGTGCTAGAGGTGGGGTCCGGACCTCAACTAATGAAAAACTGTTTTTT.

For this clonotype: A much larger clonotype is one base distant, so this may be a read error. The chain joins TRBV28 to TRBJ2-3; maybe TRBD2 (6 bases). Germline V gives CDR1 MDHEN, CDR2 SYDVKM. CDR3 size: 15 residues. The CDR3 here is CASSLIAVRTDTHYF. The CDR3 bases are TGTGCCAGCAGTCTAATAGCGGTACGCACAGATACGCACTATTTT.

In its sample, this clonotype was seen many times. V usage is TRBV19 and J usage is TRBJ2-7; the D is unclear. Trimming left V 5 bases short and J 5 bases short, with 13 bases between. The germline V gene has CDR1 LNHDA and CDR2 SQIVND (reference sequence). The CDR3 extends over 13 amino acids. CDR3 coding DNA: TGTGCCAGTAGTCTTCGGACCGATGACGAGCAGTACTTC. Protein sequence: CASSLRTDDEQYF.

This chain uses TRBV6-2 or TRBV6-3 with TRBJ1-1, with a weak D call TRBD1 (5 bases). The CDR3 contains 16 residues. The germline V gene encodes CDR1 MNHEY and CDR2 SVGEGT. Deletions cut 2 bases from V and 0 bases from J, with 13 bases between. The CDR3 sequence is CASSYGGAGMNTEAFF. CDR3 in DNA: TGTGCCAGCAGTTACGGAGGGGCTGGCATGAACACTGAAGCTTTCTTT.

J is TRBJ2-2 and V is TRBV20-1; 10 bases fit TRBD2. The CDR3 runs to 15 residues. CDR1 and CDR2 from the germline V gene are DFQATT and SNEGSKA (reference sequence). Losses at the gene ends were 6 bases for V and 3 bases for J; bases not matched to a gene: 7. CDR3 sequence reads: CSAARLAGHTGELFF. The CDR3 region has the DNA TGCAGTGCGGCCAGACTAGCGGGTCACACCGGGGAGCTGTTTTTT.

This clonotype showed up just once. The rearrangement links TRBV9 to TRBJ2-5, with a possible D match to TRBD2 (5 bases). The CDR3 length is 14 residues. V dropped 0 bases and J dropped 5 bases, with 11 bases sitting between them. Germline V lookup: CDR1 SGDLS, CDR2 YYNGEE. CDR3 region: CASSVGFRGETQYF. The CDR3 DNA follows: TGTGCCAGCAGCGTAGGGTTCCGAGGGGAGACCCAGTACTTC.

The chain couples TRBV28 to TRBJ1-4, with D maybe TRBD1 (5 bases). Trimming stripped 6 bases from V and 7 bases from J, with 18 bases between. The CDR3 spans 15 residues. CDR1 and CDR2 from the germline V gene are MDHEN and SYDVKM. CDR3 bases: TGTGCCAGCAGCCCGGGACCCGGCTTGGGTGAAAAACTGTTTTTT. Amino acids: CASSPGPGLGEKLFF.

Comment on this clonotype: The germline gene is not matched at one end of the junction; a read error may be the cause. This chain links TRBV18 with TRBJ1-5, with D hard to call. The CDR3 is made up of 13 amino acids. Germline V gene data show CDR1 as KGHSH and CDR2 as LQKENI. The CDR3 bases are TGTGCCGGCTCACCAGGCAGCAATCAGCCCCAGCATTTT. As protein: CAGSPGSNQPQHF.

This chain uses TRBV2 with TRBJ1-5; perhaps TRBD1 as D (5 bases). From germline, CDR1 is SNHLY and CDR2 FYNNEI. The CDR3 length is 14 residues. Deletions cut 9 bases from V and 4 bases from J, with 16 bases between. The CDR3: CASCWGTRNQPQHF. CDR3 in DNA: TGTGCCAGTTGCTGGGGGACGCGGAATCAGCCCCAGCATTTT.

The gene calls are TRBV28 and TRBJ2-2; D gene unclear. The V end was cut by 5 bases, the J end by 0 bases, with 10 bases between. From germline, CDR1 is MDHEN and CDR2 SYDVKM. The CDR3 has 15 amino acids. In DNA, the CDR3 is TGTGCCAGCAGTCAATCCTCGACGAACACCGGGGAGCTGTTTTTT. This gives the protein CASSQSSTNTGELFF.

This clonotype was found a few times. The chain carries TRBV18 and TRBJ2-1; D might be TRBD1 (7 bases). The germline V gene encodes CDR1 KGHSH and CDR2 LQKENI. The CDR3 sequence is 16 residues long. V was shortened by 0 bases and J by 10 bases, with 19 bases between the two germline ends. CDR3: CASSPPGRDRRGEQFF. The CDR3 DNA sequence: TGTGCCAGCTCACCACCGGGCCGGGACAGACGGGGGGAGCAGTTCTTC.